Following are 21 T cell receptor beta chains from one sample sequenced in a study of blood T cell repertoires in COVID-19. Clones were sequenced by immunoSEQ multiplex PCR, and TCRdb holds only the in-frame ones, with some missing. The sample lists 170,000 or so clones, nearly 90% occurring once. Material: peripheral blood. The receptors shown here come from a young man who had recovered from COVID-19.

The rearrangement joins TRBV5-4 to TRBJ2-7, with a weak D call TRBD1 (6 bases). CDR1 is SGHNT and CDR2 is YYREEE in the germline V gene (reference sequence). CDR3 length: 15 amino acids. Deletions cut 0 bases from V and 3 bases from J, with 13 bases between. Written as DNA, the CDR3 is TGTGCCAGCAGCTTGGATGGGGGCACTGGCTACGAGCAGTACTTC. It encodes CASSLDGGTGYEQYF.

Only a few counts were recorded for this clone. CDR3 protein: CASSLAGGEGGYTF. The CDR3 nucleotides read TGTGCCAGCAGCTTGGCGGGGGGTGAGGGCGGCTACACCTTC. J is TRBJ1-2 and V is TRBV5-5; possible D gene TRBD1, 5 bases. The germline gives CDR1 SGHKS, CDR2 YYEKEE (reference sequence). This CDR3 is built from 14 residues. Trimming took 0 bases from V and 8 from J, leaving 14 bases between them.

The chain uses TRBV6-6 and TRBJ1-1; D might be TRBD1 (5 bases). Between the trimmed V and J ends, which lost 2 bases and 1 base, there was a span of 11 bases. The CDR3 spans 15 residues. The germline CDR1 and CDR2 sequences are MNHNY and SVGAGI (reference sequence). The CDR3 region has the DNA TGTGCCAGCAGTTACGGGGTCAGGGCGAACACTGAAGCTTTCTTT. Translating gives CASSYGVRANTEAFF.

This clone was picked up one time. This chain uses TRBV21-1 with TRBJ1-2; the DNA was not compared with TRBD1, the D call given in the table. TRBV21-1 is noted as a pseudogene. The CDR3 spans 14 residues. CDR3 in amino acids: CASPQAGDNYGYTF. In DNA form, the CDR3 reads TGTGCCAGTCCCCAGGCAGGGGATAACTATGGCTACACCTTC.

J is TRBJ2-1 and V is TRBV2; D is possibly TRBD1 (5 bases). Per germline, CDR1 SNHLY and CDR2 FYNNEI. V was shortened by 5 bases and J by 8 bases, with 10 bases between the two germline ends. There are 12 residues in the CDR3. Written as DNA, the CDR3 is TGTGCCAGCAGTTTTCAGGGCGATGAGCAGTTCTTC. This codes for CASSFQGDEQFF.

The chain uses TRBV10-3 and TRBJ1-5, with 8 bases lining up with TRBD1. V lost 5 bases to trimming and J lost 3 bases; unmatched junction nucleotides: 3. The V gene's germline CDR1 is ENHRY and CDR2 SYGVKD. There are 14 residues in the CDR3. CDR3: CAISLDRDNQPQHF. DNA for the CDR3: TGTGCCATCAGTCTGGACAGGGACAATCAGCCCCAGCATTTT.

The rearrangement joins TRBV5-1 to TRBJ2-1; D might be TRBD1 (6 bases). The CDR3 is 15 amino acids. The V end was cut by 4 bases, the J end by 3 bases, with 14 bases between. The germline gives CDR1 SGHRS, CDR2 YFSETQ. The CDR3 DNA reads TGCGCCAGCAGCCGGGCCAGGGGTGTCTACAATGAGCAGTTCTTC. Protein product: CASSRARGVYNEQFF.

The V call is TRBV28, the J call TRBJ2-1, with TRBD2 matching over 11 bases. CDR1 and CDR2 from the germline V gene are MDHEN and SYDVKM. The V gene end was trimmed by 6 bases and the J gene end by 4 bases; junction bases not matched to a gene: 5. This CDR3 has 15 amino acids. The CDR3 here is CASSPTSGMYNEQFF. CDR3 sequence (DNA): TGTGCCAGCAGCCCGACTAGCGGGATGTACAATGAGCAGTTCTTC.

CDR3 in amino acids: CSARRDYGYTF. The CDR3 DNA reads as TGCAGCGCCCGGCGGGACTATGGCTACACCTTC. The J gene is TRBJ1-2, the V gene TRBV29-1; D not certain. Germline loops: CDR1 SQVTM, CDR2 ANQGSEA. V shed 7 bases and J shed 3 bases, with 9 bases lying between them. The CDR3 consists of 11 residues. The whole variable domain, filled in from reference TRBV29-1 and TRBJ1-2, reads SAVISQKPSRDICQRGTSLTIQCQVDSQVTMMFWYRQQPGQSLTLIATANQGSEATYESGFVIDKFPISRPNLTFSTLTVSNMSPEDSSIYLCSARRDYGYTFGSGTRLTVV.

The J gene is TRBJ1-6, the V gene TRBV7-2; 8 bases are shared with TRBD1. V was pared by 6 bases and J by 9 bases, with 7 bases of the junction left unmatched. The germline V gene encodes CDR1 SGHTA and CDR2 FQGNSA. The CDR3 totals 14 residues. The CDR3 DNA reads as TGTGCCAGCAGACAGGGGGGGGGAACTTCACCCCTCCACTTT. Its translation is CASRQGGGTSPLHF.

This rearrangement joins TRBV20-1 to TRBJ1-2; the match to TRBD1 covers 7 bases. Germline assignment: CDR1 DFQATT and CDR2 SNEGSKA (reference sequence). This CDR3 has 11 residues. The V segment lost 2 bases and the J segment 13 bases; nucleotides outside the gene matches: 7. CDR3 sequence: CSARWGQQLTF. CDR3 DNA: TGCAGTGCTAGATGGGGACAGCAGCTCACCTTC.

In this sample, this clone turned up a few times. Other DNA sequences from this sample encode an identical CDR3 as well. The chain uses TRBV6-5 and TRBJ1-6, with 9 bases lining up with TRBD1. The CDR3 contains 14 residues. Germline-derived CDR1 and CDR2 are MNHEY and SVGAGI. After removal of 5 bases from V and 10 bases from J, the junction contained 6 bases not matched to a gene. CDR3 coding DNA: TGTGCCAGCAGTCCCGGGACAGGGATCTCACCCCTCCACTTT. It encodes CASSPGTGISPLHF.

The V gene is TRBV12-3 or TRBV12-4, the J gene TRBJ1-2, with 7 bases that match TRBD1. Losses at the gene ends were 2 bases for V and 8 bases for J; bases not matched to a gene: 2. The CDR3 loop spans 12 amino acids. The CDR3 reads CASSLTDRGYTF. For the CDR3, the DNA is TGTGCCAGCAGTTTAACGGACAGGGGCTACACCTTC.

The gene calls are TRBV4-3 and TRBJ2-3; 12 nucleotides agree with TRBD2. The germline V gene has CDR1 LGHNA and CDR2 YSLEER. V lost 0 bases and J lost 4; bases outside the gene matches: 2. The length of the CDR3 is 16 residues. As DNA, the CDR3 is TGCGCCAGCAGCCAAGATCTAGCGGGAGGGCCAGATACGCAGTATTTT. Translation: CASSQDLAGGPDTQYF.

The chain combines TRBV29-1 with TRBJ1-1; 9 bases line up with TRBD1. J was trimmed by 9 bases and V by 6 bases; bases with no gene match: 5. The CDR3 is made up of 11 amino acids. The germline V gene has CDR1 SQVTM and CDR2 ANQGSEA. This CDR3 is CSVPGQGKAFF. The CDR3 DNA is TGCAGCGTCCCGGGACAGGGTAAAGCTTTCTTT.

CDR3 sequence reads: CASSLFAGGAFF. The CDR3 coding sequence is TGTGCCAGCAGCTTATTTGCAGGGGGAGCTTTCTTT. The chain combines TRBV7-9 with TRBJ1-1, with 7 bases that match TRBD1. The trim removed 2 bases at V and 10 bases at J, leaving 4 bases unmatched. The CDR3 is 12 amino acids. The germline V gene has CDR1 SEHNR and CDR2 FQNEAQ (reference sequence).

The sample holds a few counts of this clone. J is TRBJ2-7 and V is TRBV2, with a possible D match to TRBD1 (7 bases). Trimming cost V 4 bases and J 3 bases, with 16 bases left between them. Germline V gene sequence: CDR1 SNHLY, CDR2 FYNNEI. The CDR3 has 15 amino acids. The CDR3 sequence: CASSGQGLGSYEQYF. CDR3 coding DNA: TGTGCCAGCAGTGGACAGGGACTCGGGAGCTACGAGCAGTACTTC.

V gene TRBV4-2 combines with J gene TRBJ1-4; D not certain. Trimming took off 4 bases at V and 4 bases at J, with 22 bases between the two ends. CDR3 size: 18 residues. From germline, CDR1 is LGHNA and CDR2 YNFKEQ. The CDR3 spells CASSRGPPTGRNNEKLFF. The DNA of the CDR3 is TGTGCCAGCAGCCGGGGTCCCCCCACGGGGAGGAATAATGAAAAACTGTTTTTT.

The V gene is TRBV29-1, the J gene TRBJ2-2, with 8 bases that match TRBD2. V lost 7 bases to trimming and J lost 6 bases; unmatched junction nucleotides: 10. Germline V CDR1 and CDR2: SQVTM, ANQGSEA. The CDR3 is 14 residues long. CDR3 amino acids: CSAVKRETAGELFF. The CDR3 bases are TGCAGCGCCGTTAAGCGGGAGACGGCCGGGGAGCTGTTTTTT.

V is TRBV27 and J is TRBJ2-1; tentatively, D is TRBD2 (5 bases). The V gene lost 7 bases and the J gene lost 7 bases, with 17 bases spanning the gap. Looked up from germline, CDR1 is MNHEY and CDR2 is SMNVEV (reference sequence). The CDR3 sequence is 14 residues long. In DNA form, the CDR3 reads TGTGCCAGCATATCTCGCCCCTCGGGGAATGAGCAGTTCTTC. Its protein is CASISRPSGNEQFF.

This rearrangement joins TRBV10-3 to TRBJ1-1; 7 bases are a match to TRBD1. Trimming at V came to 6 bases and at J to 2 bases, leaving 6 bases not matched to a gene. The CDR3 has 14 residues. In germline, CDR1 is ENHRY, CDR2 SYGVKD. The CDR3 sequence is CAIRTDRTNTEAFF. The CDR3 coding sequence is TGTGCCATCAGGACGGACAGGACTAACACTGAAGCTTTCTTT.